The next 15 T cell receptor beta chains were all read from a single sample in a study of shared T cell receptors in the human thymus. Only in-frame clones appear in the TCRdb table, and some are missing; sequencing was by immunoSEQ multiplex PCR. The data show hundreds of thousands of clones, 87% seen once. Separately, the same data were catalogued under a study of human thymus T cells.

The sequenced sample consisted of thymocytes. The receptors here all came from a boy younger than two with a congenital heart defect.

The table lists this clone with a count of one. This chain connects TRBV6-1 to TRBJ1-5; D is ambiguous. Germline V lookup: CDR1 MNHNS, CDR2 SASEGT. Trimming cost V 4 bases and J 3 bases, with 10 bases left between them. There are 14 residues in the CDR3. CDR3 sequence (DNA): TGTGCCAGCAGTGGCGACACCGACAATCAGCCCCAGCATTTT. It specifies CASSGDTDNQPQHF.

Only one count was recorded for this clone. This chain joins TRBV9 and TRBJ1-2; 8 nucleotides agree with TRBD1. The CDR3 sequence is 18 residues long. Germline-derived CDR1 and CDR2 are SGDLS and YYNGEE. The junction had 16 bases not matched to a gene; V was cut back by 3 bases and J by 3 bases. The CDR3 loop reads CASSASPTGVNEDYGYTF. As DNA, the CDR3 is TGTGCCAGCAGCGCGTCTCCGACAGGGGTTAACGAGGACTATGGCTACACCTTC.

V gene TRBV7-2 combines with J gene TRBJ1-6; 9 bases align to TRBD1. The CDR3 is 14 residues long. Germline V gene lookup returns CDR1 SGHTA and CDR2 FQGNSA. The V and J ends lost 5 bases and 14 bases, in that order; junction bases with no gene match: 10. The CDR3 sequence: CASSRDRGSAALHF. The CDR3 nucleotides read TGTGCCAGCAGCCGTGACAGGGGGAGTGCAGCCCTCCACTTT.

The DNA for the CDR3 is TGTGCCAGCAGTGCCCCTAGCGGGTACTCCTACGAGCAGTACTTC. It translates to CASSAPSGYSYEQYF. The gene calls are TRBV6-1 and TRBJ2-7; 8 bases agree with TRBD2. In germline, CDR1 is MNHNS, CDR2 SASEGT. The CDR3 totals 15 residues. The V gene end was trimmed by 4 bases and the J gene end by 0 bases; junction bases not matched to a gene: 5.

This clone occurred once. V usage is TRBV4-1 and J usage is TRBJ2-2; the match to TRBD1 covers 9 bases. V shed 3 bases, J shed 6 bases, and the junction held 8 bases outside the gene matches. The CDR3 is made up of 16 amino acids. Germline V gene sequence: CDR1 MGHRA, CDR2 YSYEKL. As DNA, the CDR3 is TGCGCCAGCAGCCAGGAAACAGGGGGCTTCCCCGGGGAGCTGTTTTTT. Amino acids: CASSQETGGFPGELFF.

The V and J genes are TRBV7-6 and TRBJ2-7; 10 bases agree with TRBD1. The CDR3 sequence is 14 residues long. Unmatched junction bases numbered 4, after V lost 3 bases and J lost 5 bases. Germline-derived CDR1 and CDR2 are SGHVS and FNYEAQ. The CDR3 spells CASSFGQGGHEQYF. CDR3 in DNA: TGTGCCAGCAGCTTCGGACAGGGGGGCCACGAGCAGTACTTC.

The V and J genes are TRBV9 and TRBJ1-2; unclear D gene. Germline V lookup: CDR1 SGDLS, CDR2 YYNGEE. V was pared by 6 bases and J by 0 bases, with 15 bases between. This CDR3 region has 15 residues. The CDR3 is CASTRGGLANYGYTF. The CDR3 DNA sequence: TGTGCCAGCACCCGGGGTGGGTTAGCTAACTATGGCTACACCTTC.

The chain employs TRBV6-1 and TRBJ2-3; 9 bases line up with TRBD1. Per the germline V gene, CDR1 is MNHNS and CDR2 is SASEGT. This CDR3 spans 17 amino acids. V was clipped by 2 bases and J by 2 bases; unmatched bases: 8. The CDR3, as DNA: TGTGCCAGCAGTGAATTAGGAGGGGACAGGGACACAGATACGCAGTATTTT. Residues: CASSELGGDRDTDTQYF.

The rearrangement joins TRBV4-3 to TRBJ1-6; tentative D call: TRBD1 (5 bases). The CDR3 length is 16 residues. Trimming removed 0 bases from V and 7 bases from J, with 13 bases in between. Germline V lookup: CDR1 LGHNA, CDR2 YSLEER. The CDR3 DNA reads TGCGCCAGCAGCCAAGAAGGTGGGGCCGCGAATTCACCCCTCCACTTT. Translated, it gives CASSQEGGAANSPLHF.

The gene calls are TRBV14 and TRBJ2-7, with a weak D call TRBD2 (6 bases). V was cut by 4 bases and J by 4 bases, with 8 bases left in between. CDR1 is SGHDN, CDR2 FVKESK, per germline. The CDR3 consists of 12 residues. The CDR3 coding sequence is TGTGCCAGCAGCCTGGGGACTTACGAGCAGTACTTC. Amino acids: CASSLGTYEQYF.

V is TRBV6-5 and J is TRBJ2-7; D not resolved. Germline CDR1 reads MNHEY; CDR2 reads SVGAGI. This CDR3 is built from 13 residues. V was pared by 6 bases and J by 2 bases, with 11 bases between. CDR3 sequence (DNA): TGTGCCAGCAGAGTCAGTATTACCTACGAGCAGTACTTC. This translates into CASRVSITYEQYF.

The sample holds one count of this clone. The chain combines TRBV6-4 with TRBJ2-1, with D perhaps matching TRBD1 (5 bases). The germline V gene has CDR1 MRHNA and CDR2 SNTAGT. V was clipped by 3 bases and J by 9 bases, with 18 bases between them. The CDR3 spans 15 residues. The CDR3 is CASSERQGSVGEQFF. CDR3 bases: TGTGCCAGCAGTGAAAGGCAGGGTTCGGTCGGTGAGCAGTTCTTC.

This clone was recorded only once. The genes are TRBV5-4 and TRBJ2-7; the D gene is possibly TRBD2 (5 bases). The germline gives CDR1 SGHNT, CDR2 YYREEE (reference sequence). The CDR3 sequence is 16 residues long. The V end lost 0 bases, the J end lost 6 bases, and 19 bases lay between the germline ends. The CDR3 loop reads CASSLGVPGSSGEQYF. The CDR3 DNA follows: TGTGCCAGCAGCTTGGGTGTTCCGGGGAGCTCTGGCGAGCAGTACTTC.

The rearrangement links TRBV10-3 to TRBJ2-1; 9 bases line up with TRBD2. Germline CDR1 ENHRY, CDR2 SYGVKD. The junction had 11 bases not matched to a gene; V was cut back by 6 bases and J by 5 bases. This CDR3 comprises 16 residues. The CDR3, as DNA: TGTGCCATCAGCTCCCCCGGGACTAGCAGCAACAATGAGCAGTTCTTC. Protein product: CAISSPGTSSNNEQFF.

The chain combines TRBV28 with TRBJ1-4, with D perhaps matching TRBD1 (5 bases). The CDR3 sequence is 15 residues long. Trimming took 6 bases from V and 5 from J, leaving 16 bases between them. CDR1 MDHEN and CDR2 SYDVKM come from the germline V gene. CDR3 residues: CASRGQVGKNEKLFF. In DNA form, the CDR3 reads TGTGCCAGCAGAGGACAAGTAGGGAAAAATGAAAAACTGTTTTTT.